This TCR beta chain was recovered during a study of cytomegalovirus exposure and HLA in healthy donors. Across the whole study: Early released data had 80 million or so unique TCRs, all coming from HLA-typed donors. Of some 410 genotyped donors, about 81% grouped in the Caucasian-associated ancestry cluster.

Whole-study results and caveats: Previous analysis showed most TCR beta V segments were productive about 90% or about 30% of the time. It was reported in a later analysis that an Asian-associated ancestry cluster showed fewer N-insertions than the 666-donor mean.

Primers for the PCR totalled 60 Vbeta and 13 Jbeta. Assay used: immunoSEQ multiplex PCR; TCRdb lists only in-frame clones, some missing. The sample comprises roughly 130,000 clones, 80% to 85% of which are singletons, and approximately 1.1% rests with the top ten. CDR1 is SGHNT, CDR2 YYREEE, per germline (reference sequence). The CDR3 consists of 14 residues. Trimming removed 0 bases from V and 4 bases from J, with 10 bases in between. On this clone itself: Antigen: not known.

V is TRBV5-4 and J is TRBJ2-5; maybe TRBD2 (5 bases). The specimen was PBMCs. The TCR sequence derives from a boy younger than 18 in good health and CMV-seronegative. This CDR3 reads CASSLAGGAETQYF. CDR3 in DNA: TGTGCCAGCAGCTTGGCAGGAGGCGCAGAGACCCAGTACTTC.